Sequencing of this T cell receptor beta chain was carried out in a study of shared clonotypes between healthy human individuals. The CDR3 contains 16 residues. The germline V and J ends were trimmed by 2 bases and 4 bases, with 15 bases remaining between them. Germline V CDR1 and CDR2: SGHTA, FQGNSA. Deep-level running was used for the assay. Sequenced by immunoSEQ multiplex PCR; TCRdb stores in-frame clones only, minus some. This table has a few million clones, around nine tenths appearing once. The chain uses TRBV7-2 and TRBJ1-3, with D possibly TRBD1 on 6 matching bases. This sequence was found in a man aged 18-30 years in good health. The source material was naive CD4+ T cells sorted from blood. This sample's subset: CD45RA+ positively selected. This CDR3 reads CASSLTVQGNGNTIYF. The DNA of the CDR3 is TGTGCCAGCAGCTTAACGGTCCAGGGGAACGGAAACACCATATATTTT.